This TCR beta chain is from a study of blood T cells in healthy people across ages. Study summary: Using template switching, researchers captured about one barcoded beta molecule for each two T cells.

In the case of this clonotype: The antigen is unknown.

Peripheral blood samples of 9 to 10 milliliters were drawn from each donor. Study observations and caveats: Possibly, changes in expanded clonotypes were confounded because donor CMV status was unknown.

Germline lookup yields CDR1 LNHNV and CDR2 YYDKDF (reference sequence). The germline V and J ends were trimmed by 5 bases and 4 bases, with 15 bases remaining between them. This CDR3 has 15 residues. It was with a sample-barcoded 5' primer and a J-beta primer mix that a second PCR of about 7 to 12 cycles was run. A template-switch adaptor that had 12 random nucleotides put a tag on each cDNA molecule. TCRdb analysed the 5' RACE reads with MiXCR anew, one entry per CDR3 protein. The table shows roughly 2 million distinct CDR3 sequences, with about 49% occurring only once. The chain couples TRBV15 to TRBJ2-1, with D perhaps being TRBD1 or TRBD2 (5 bases each). Sequencing was performed on blood. The sequence derives from a woman between 35 and 50 years old in good health. This CDR3 is CATSGGPGMYNEQFF. CDR3 sequence (DNA): TGTGCCACCAGCGGGGGACCAGGAATGTACAATGAGCAGTTCTTC.